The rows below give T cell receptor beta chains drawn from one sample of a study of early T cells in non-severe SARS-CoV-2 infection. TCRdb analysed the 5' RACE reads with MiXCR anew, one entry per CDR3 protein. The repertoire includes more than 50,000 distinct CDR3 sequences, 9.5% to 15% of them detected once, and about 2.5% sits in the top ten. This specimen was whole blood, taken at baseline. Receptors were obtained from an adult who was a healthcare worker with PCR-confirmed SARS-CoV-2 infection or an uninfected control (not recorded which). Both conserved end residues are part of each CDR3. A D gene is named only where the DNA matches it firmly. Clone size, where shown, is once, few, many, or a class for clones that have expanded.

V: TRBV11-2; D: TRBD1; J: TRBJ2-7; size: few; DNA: TGTGCCAGCAGCTACCGGGACAGTTCCTACGAGCAGTACTTC; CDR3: CASSYRDSSYEQYF
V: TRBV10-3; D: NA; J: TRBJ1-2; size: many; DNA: TGTGCCATCAGTGAAGAGACAGGAGTCTATGGCTACACCTTC; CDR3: CAISEETGVYGYTF
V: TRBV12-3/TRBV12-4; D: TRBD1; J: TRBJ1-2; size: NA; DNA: TGTGCCAGCAGTTTATCATTCCAGGGGGGCCGGTATGGCTACACCTTC; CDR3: CASSLSFQGGRYGYTF
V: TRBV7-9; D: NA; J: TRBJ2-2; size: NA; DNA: TGTGCCAGCAGCCCGGGGGCACGAGTGGCCGGGGAGCTGTTTTTT; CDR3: CASSPGARVAGELFF
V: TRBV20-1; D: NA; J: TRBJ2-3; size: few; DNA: TGCAGTGCTCTGGGCGGTGTGGGTAGCACAGATACGCAGTATTTT; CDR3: CSALGGVGSTDTQYF
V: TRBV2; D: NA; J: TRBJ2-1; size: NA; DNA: TGTGCCAGCAGTGATTCGGGGTTTAGCTCCTACAATGAGCAGTTCTTC; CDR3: CASSDSGFSSYNEQFF
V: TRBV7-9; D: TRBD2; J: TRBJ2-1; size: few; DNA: TGTGCCAGCAGCTTAGCGACTAGCGGGAGAGCGCAGTTCTTC; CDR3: CASSLATSGRAQFF
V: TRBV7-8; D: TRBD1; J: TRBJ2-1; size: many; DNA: TGTGCCAGCAGCTTAGGAGGGGGCGGCGCGAGAAATGAGCAGTTCTTC; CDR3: CASSLGGGGARNEQFF
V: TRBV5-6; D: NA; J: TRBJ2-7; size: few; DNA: TGTGCCAGCAGCACGGGACCGAAGGGCGAGCAGTACTTC; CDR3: CASSTGPKGEQYF
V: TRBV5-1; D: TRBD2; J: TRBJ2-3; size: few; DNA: TGCGCCAGCAGCTTCTGGAAGAGCGGGAGCGGCACAGATACGCAGTATTTT; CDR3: CASSFWKSGSGTDTQYF
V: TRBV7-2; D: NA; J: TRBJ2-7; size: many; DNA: TGTGCCAGCAGCCATCCAACAGGGAAGCAGTACTTC; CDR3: CASSHPTGKQYF
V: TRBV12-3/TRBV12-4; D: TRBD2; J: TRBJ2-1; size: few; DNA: TGTGCCAGCAGCAGAGCGGGAGGGCCGTCTAATGAGCAGTTCTTC; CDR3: CASSRAGGPSNEQFF
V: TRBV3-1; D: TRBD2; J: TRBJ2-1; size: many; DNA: TGTGCCAGCAGCCTCGGTAGCGGGGCCTACAATGAGCAGAGATTCTTC; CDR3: CASSLGSGAYNEQRFF
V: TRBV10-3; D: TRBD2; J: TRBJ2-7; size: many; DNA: TGTGCCATCAGGACTACTAGCGGGAGGGCGAACGAGCAGTACTTC; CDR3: CAIRTTSGRANEQYF
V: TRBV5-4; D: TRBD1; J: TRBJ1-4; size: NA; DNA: TGTGCCAGCAGCTCACTACAGGGGGCGGGTGAAAAACTGTTTTTT; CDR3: CASSSLQGAGEKLFF
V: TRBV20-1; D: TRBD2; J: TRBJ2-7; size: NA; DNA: TGCAGTGCGCCTAGGGGGACTAGCGGGAGCCTCGAGCAGTACTTC; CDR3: CSAPRGTSGSLEQYF
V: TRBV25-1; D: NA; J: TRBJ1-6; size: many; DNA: TGTGCCAGCAGTGAATCGTTCGACCGCTCACCCCTCCACTTT; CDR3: CASSESFDRSPLHF
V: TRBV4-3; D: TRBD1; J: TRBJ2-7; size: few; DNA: TGCGCCAGCAGCTTTGGACAGGGGGAGACCTACGAGCAGTACTTC; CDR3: CASSFGQGETYEQYF
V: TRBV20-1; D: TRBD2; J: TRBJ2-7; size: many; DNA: TGCAGTGCTAGAGATCGGGGGGGACTGACCTACGAGCAGTACTTC; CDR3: CSARDRGGLTYEQYF
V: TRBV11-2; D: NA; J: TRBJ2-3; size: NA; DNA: TGTGCCAGCAGCCCCGGGGCTACCTTATCGGTAGATACGCAGTATTTT; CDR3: CASSPGATLSVDTQYF
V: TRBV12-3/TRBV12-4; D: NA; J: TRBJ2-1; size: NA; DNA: TGTGCCAGCAGTTTAAGGCGGAGCAGCTCCTACAATGAGCAGTTCTTC; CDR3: CASSLRRSSSYNEQFF
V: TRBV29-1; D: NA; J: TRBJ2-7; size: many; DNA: TGCAGCGTTTACAGGGTTGTTGGCGAGCAGTACTTC; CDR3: CSVYRVVGEQYF
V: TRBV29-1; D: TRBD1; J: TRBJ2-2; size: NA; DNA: TGCAGCGTTGAAGGGGGAACAGGGGCTCCTTTTGGGGAGCTGTTTTTT; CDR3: CSVEGGTGAPFGELFF
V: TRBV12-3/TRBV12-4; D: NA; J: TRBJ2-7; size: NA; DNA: TGTGCCAGCAGTCCCTGGGGAGCGGCTAGCTCCTACGAGCAGTACTTC; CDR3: CASSPWGAASSYEQYF
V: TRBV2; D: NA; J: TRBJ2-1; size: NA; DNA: TGTGCCATTATCAGGGGATCCTACAATGAGCAGTTCTTC; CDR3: CAIIRGSYNEQFF
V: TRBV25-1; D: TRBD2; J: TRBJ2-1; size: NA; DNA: TGTGCCAGCAGAGACGTAGCGGGAGCGGGCGAGCAGTTCTTC; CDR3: CASRDVAGAGEQFF
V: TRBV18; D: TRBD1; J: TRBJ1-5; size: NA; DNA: TGTGCCAGCTCACGGGACAGCTTTTATAGCAATCAGCCCCAGCATTTT; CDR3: CASSRDSFYSNQPQHF
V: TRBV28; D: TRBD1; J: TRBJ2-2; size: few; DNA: TGTGCCAGCCACCGACAGGGGGCAAACACCGGGGAGCTGTTTTTT; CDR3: CASHRQGANTGELFF
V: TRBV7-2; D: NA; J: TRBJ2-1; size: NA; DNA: TGTGCCAGCAGCTTAAAAGGGCCCTACAATGAGCAGTTCTTC; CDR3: CASSLKGPYNEQFF
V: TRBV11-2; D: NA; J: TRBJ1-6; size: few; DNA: TGTGCCAGCAGCCTACTCTGGAGCTCCTATAATTCACCCCTCCACTTT; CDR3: CASSLLWSSYNSPLHF
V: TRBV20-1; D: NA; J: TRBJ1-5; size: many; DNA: TGCAGTGCTAACCGTGGGCAGAACAATCAGCCCCAGCATTTT; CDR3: CSANRGQNNQPQHF
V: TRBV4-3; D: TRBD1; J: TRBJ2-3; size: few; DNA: TGCGCCAGCAGCCAAGCCCTATATACAGGGGGCCAATCAGATACGCAGTATTTT; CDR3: CASSQALYTGGQSDTQYF
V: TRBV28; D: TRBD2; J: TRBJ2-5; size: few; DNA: TGTGCCAGCAGTCCGGGACTAACTGTCCAAGAGACCCAGTACTTC; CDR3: CASSPGLTVQETQYF
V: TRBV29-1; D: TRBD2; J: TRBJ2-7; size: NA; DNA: TGCAGCGTTCGGACTAGCGGGGGAACCTACGAGCAGTACTTC; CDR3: CSVRTSGGTYEQYF
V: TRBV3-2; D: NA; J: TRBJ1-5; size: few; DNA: TGTGCCAGCAAGACAGGGATCGATCAGCCCCAGCATTTT; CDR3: CASKTGIDQPQHF
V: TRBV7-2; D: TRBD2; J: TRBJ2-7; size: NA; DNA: TGTGCCAGCAGCTTAGCACTAGCGGGGAACTACGAGCAGTACTTC; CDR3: CASSLALAGNYEQYF
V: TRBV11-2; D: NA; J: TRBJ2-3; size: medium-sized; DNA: TGTGCCAGCAGCTTAACGGAGTCCACAGATACGCAGTATTTT; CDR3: CASSLTESTDTQYF
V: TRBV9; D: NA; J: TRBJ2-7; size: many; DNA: TGTGCCAGCAGCGTAGGAGGGAGAGCGGGACAGAACAACTACGAGCAGTACTTC; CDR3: CASSVGGRAGQNNYEQYF
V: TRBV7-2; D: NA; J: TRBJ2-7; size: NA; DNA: TGTGCCAGCAGCCAGAGCTCCTACGAGCAGTACTTC; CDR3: CASSQSSYEQYF